The 12 T cell receptor beta chains below were found in one sample sequenced in a study of Tregs in tolerant kidney transplant recipients (dated by TCRdb to between 2017 and 2020). The library was made by the immunoSEQ multiplex PCR assay. Drawn from immuneACCESS, this table holds only the in-frame rearrangements with V and J called that TCRdb kept. Clones are partly lost; checked studies trace under half to an unresolved V gene and leave the rest unexplained. For this sample the table gives some 55,000 clones, of which around 82% were detected only once. The ten largest account for 5.2% of the sample. Sample: CD4+ T cells from blood. These receptors all stem from a human donor in good health.

This clone has a single count. The rearrangement joins TRBV19 to TRBJ2-3; unclear D gene. V lost 5 bases, J lost 1 base, and 4 bases lay in between. CDR3 length equals 12 residues. Germline CDR1 is LNHDA and CDR2 is SQIVND (reference sequence). CDR3 sequence reads: CASSARTDTQYF. CDR3 bases: TGTGCCAGTAGTGCCCGCACAGATACGCAGTATTTT.

J is TRBJ1-2 and V is TRBV7-2, with a tentative D call TRBD1 (5 bases). Between the trimmed V and J ends, which lost 5 bases and 6 bases, there was a span of 19 bases. The germline gives CDR1 SGHTA, CDR2 FQGNSA. There are 15 residues in the CDR3. Written as DNA, the CDR3 is TGTGCCAGCAGCCCGTGGAGGGGCGGAGAAAATGGCTACACCTTC. Its translation is CASSPWRGGENGYTF.

This clone was detected only a few times. The chain links TRBV9 to TRBJ2-5, with 11 bases matching TRBD2. V was clipped by 4 bases and J by 5 bases; unmatched bases: 10. The CDR3 covers 16 residues. In germline, CDR1 is SGDLS, CDR2 YYNGEE. CDR3 region: CASSIEGGLAVETQYF. For the CDR3, the DNA is TGTGCCAGCAGCATCGAGGGGGGACTAGCGGTCGAGACCCAGTACTTC.

This clone was recorded once. This chain connects TRBV7-2 to TRBJ1-6, with unresolved D. The germline CDR1 and CDR2 sequences are SGHTA and FQGNSA. V lost 1 base and J 0 bases, leaving 7 bases between the germline ends. The CDR3 is 16 amino acids. The CDR3 coding sequence is TGTGCCAGCAGCTTAGACCCGGGCTCCTATAATTCACCCCTCCACTTT. It translates to CASSLDPGSYNSPLHF.

This clone was detected only once. The chain employs TRBV5-3 and TRBJ2-7; D is perhaps TRBD1 (6 bases). TRBV5-3 is treated as an ORF (open reading frame) with a function not yet certain. This CDR3 spans 14 amino acids. Trimming removed 8 bases at V and 2 bases at J, with 17 bases between. The CDR3 region is CASSVQGRAYEQYF. In nucleotides, the CDR3 is TGTGCCAGCAGCGTACAGGGAAGGGCCTACGAGCAGTACTTC.

This clone was observed once. The V gene is TRBV6-5, the J gene TRBJ2-7, with TRBD1 matching over 10 bases. The CDR3 runs to 12 residues. Germline CDR1 and CDR2: MNHEY and SVGAGI. The V gene end was trimmed by 6 bases and the J gene end by 5 bases; junction bases not matched to a gene: 1. This CDR3 is CASRDRGDEQYF. The CDR3 DNA reads TGTGCCAGCAGGGACAGGGGGGACGAGCAGTACTTC.

The J gene is TRBJ2-5, the V gene TRBV29-1, with no clear D. The DNA matches TRBJ2-7 better at its end, which makes the J call doubtful. In germline, CDR1 is SQVTM, CDR2 ANQGSEA. This CDR3 is 13 amino acids long. CDR3 nucleotide sequence: TGCAGCGTTGTTAGGGATAGCTCCTACGAGCAGTACTTC. Its protein product is CSVVRDSSYEQYF.

The chain carries TRBV19 and TRBJ2-3; D might be TRBD1 (6 bases). CDR3 size: 13 residues. The V and J ends lost 3 bases and 3 bases respectively, with 7 bases between them. CDR1 LNHDA and CDR2 SQIVND come from the germline V gene (reference sequence). The CDR3 here is CASSIQGTDTQYF. Written as DNA, the CDR3 is TGTGCCAGTAGTATCCAGGGGACAGATACGCAGTATTTT.

The V and J genes are TRBV18 and TRBJ1-1; TRBD1 might be the D (5 bases). With 2 bases removed from V and 3 bases from J, the gap between germline ends came to 13 bases. There are 15 residues in the CDR3. In germline, CDR1 is KGHSH, CDR2 LQKENI. CDR3 sequence (DNA): TGTGCCAGCTCACCAGTTCGGGGGGAGGACACTGAAGCTTTCTTT. Protein: CASSPVRGEDTEAFF.

This chain connects TRBV9 to TRBJ1-2, with D maybe TRBD1 (5 bases). Germline V gene data show CDR1 as SGDLS and CDR2 as YYNGEE. The CDR3 runs 13 residues. The V and J ends lost 1 base and 4 bases respectively, with 8 bases between them. DNA for the CDR3: TGTGCCAGCAGCGTAACAGGAACCTATGGCTACACCTTC. Translating gives CASSVTGTYGYTF. Based on the CDR3 plus reference TRBV9 and TRBJ1-2, the full variable domain is DSGVTQTPKHLITATGQRVTLRCSPRSGDLSVYWYQQSLDQGLQFLIQYYNGEERAKGNILERFSAQQFPDLHSELNLSSLELGDSALYFCASSVTGTYGYTFGSGTRLTVV.

The chain combines TRBV7-2 with TRBJ2-3, with 13 bases matching TRBD2. The CDR3 spans 15 residues. With V trimmed by 5 bases and J by 10 bases, 9 bases remained unmatched. The germline gives CDR1 SGHTA, CDR2 FQGNSA. This CDR3 is CASSRATSGGVAQYF. The CDR3 DNA follows: TGTGCCAGCAGCCGTGCTACTAGCGGGGGGGTTGCGCAGTATTTT.

The chain recombines TRBV27 with TRBJ2-3, with 9 nucleotides matching TRBD2. Germline trimming cut 3 bases from V and 5 bases from J; bases unmatched to any gene: 9. The CDR3 runs to 16 residues. Germline V lookup: CDR1 MNHEY, CDR2 SMNVEV (reference sequence). CDR3 sequence (DNA): TGTGCCAGCAGTTTTTATGGACTAGCGCTTGGAGATACGCAGTATTTT. This gives the protein CASSFYGLALGDTQYF.